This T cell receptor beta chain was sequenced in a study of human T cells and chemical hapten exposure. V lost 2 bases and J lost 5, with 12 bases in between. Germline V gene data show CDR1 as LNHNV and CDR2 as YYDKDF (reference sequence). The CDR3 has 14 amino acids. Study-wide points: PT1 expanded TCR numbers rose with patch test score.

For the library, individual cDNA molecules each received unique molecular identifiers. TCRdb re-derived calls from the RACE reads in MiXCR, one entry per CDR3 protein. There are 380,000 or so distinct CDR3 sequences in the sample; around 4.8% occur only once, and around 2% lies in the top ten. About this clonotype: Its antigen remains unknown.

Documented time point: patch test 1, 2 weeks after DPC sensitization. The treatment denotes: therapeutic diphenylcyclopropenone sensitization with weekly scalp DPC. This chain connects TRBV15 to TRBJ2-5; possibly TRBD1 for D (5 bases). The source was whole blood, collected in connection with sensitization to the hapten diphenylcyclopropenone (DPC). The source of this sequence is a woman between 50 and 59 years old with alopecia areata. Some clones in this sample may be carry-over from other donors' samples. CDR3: CATSRQGAFETQYF. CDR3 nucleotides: TGTGCCACCAGCAGACAGGGCGCGTTCGAGACCCAGTACTTC.